The 7 T cell receptor beta chains below were found in one sample sequenced in a study of control samples from healthy donors and cancer patients. Sequenced by immunoSEQ multiplex PCR; TCRdb stores in-frame clones only, minus some. The table includes 50,000 to 70,000 clones, around 95% detected once. The sequenced material came from blood. These receptors were collected from a woman between 18 and 29 years old in good health.

The rearrangement links TRBV18 to TRBJ2-5; D may be TRBD1 or TRBD2 (5 bases each). V was pared by 3 bases and J by 7 bases, with 12 bases between. The CDR3 is 13 amino acids. Germline lookup yields CDR1 KGHSH and CDR2 LQKENI. DNA of the CDR3: TGTGCCAGCTCACCCGGGACCCAGGGGACCCAGTACTTC. Translating it yields CASSPGTQGTQYF.

The chain has TRBV11-2 and TRBJ2-7; D is perhaps TRBD1 or TRBD2 (5 bases each). Deletions cut 1 base from V and 5 bases from J, with 15 bases between. The V gene's germline CDR1 is SGHAT and CDR2 FQNNGV. The CDR3 length is 15 residues. CDR3 nucleotide sequence: TGTGCCAGCAGCTTAGCCCACAGGCCCGGGGACGAGCAGTACTTC. Protein product: CASSLAHRPGDEQYF.

The chain has TRBV5-1 and TRBJ2-5; either TRBD1 or TRBD2 may supply D (5 bases each). This CDR3 has 13 residues. The V end was cut by 4 bases, the J end by 2 bases, with 9 bases between. The germline CDR1 and CDR2 sequences are SGHRS and YFSETQ. In DNA form, the CDR3 reads TGCGCCAGCAGCAAGGGGAGTCAAGAGACCCAGTACTTC. This codes for CASSKGSQETQYF.

The V call is TRBV6-1, the J call TRBJ2-1; 9 bases are a match to TRBD2. Trimming at V came to 4 bases and at J to 2 bases, leaving 6 bases not matched to a gene. This CDR3 is 16 amino acids long. Germline CDR1 MNHNS, CDR2 SASEGT. For the CDR3, the DNA is TGTGCCAGCAGTGGGTTAAGCGGGGGGACCTACAATGAGCAGTTCTTC. It specifies CASSGLSGGTYNEQFF.

This chain connects TRBV2 to TRBJ2-5; D perhaps matches TRBD2 (7 bases). Germline V gene sequence: CDR1 SNHLY, CDR2 FYNNEI. Trimming took off 4 bases at V and 5 bases at J, with 20 bases between the two ends. The length of the CDR3 is 16 residues. For the CDR3, the DNA is TGTGCCAGCAGTGGGTACAGGGAGGGGAGATGGGAGACCCAGTACTTC. It specifies CASSGYREGRWETQYF.

The chain employs TRBV6-2 or TRBV6-3 and TRBJ2-1, with D possibly called TRBD1 or TRBD2 (5 bases each). CDR3 length: 15 residues. Germline CDR1 reads MNHEY; CDR2 reads SVGEGT. Trimming shortened V by 6 bases and J by 4 bases, and 16 bases separated the two germline ends. CDR3 region: CASSSPGTSYNEQFF. In nucleotides, the CDR3 is TGTGCCAGCAGCTCCCCCGGGACCTCTTACAATGAGCAGTTCTTC.

The V and J genes are TRBV6-2 or TRBV6-3 and TRBJ2-7, with D perhaps assigned TRBD1 or TRBD2 (5 bases each). The CDR3 totals 15 residues. The germline gives CDR1 MNHEY, CDR2 SVGEGT. V lost 5 bases to trimming and J lost 3 bases, with 17 bases between them. This CDR3 is CASSRVTGPIYEQYF. CDR3 bases: TGTGCCAGCAGTAGAGTTACGGGGCCTATCTACGAGCAGTACTTC.